This T cell receptor (beta chain) emerged from a study of molecular identifiers for immune sequencing clone quantification listed by TCRdb under 2018. Some background on the complete study: In a replicate experiment, RNA from approximately 22,000 or 94,000 naive CD8 T cells was split into five aliquots, four of which were sequenced. This methods study benchmarked molecular-identifier clustering-based TCR repertoire sequencing (MIDCIRS) and TCR RNA copy counting, using CD8 T cells to do so. What the authors observed across the whole study: When barcode sub-clustering was not used, chimeric consensus sequences inflated TCR diversity, with chimeras reaching as high as 47%. Spiked-in Jurkat TCR RNA equal to a single cell's worth was reported to be detectable even within 1,100,000 naive CD8 T cells. Modeling estimated roughly 3.2 recovered TCR RNA copies per cell, compared with approximately 10 by digital PCR, which implies roughly 29% capture efficiency. In CMV-specific effector cells, clones with more than 20 RNA copies contained over 98% of molecules, whereas in naive cells such clones contained under 1% of molecules. Highly expanded clone sizes could be underestimated because identical TCR molecules may share a barcode. Spiked-in Jurkat TCR RNA (roughly 10 copies' worth), which is not part of the donor repertoire, was contained in the naive libraries.

This clonotype was picked up many times. Which antigen it targets is not known. The input lacks base qualities; no much larger clone sits a single base away. The library came from PCR. Reads for this sample came from an Illumina HiSeq 4000. Preparation of bulk TCR libraries followed a previously described approach, with the TCR primers listed in Table S5. Total RNA was purified with the Qiagen AllPrep DNA/RNA kit. Before any analysis, reads coming from multiple sequencing runs of the same library were combined into one pool. In the paper's pipeline: Only reads with exact TCR constant sequence were kept, trimmed to 150 nt, and grouped by their 12-nt molecular barcodes. Reads within each barcode group were sub-clustered using a 15% Levenshtein threshold, and quality-weighted consensus sequences were constructed for each RNA molecule. Non-functional sequences were excluded, and lower-count sequences lying one edit away from another sequence were also excluded. Barcode sub-clusters with fewer than 20% of the maximum read count were removed, based on fitting two negative binomial distributions. TCRdb trimmed the raw reads at Q25, called clones with MiXCR and kept productive beta chains. Each entry merges the rows of one CDR3 protein and shows their most common DNA and genes. TCRdb, rather than the study authors, made the V and J calls. The sample table shows about 510,000 distinct CDR3 sequences, and about 21% are seen once. About 0.8% of the sample is taken by the ten largest.

CDR1 is given as SEHNR and CDR2 as FQNEAQ, both from the germline V gene (reference sequence). Spanning cysteine to phenylalanine, the CDR3 consists of 15 amino acids. The only DNA kept is the CDR3, 45 bases in frame from the first base. A distance of 16 bases separates the germline ends of V and J, which lose 4 bases and 3 bases respectively. Naive CD8 T cell libraries were made from about 21,000 to 970,000 sorted cells using 10%, 30% or 50% of purified RNA. On a BD FACSAria II, naive CD8 T cells were FACS-sorted as CD8+CD4-CCR7+CD45RA+ and collected into RLT Plus buffer. To test detection sensitivity, Jurkat RNA equal to approximately ten TCR copies was added to samples of roughly 18,000-1,000,000 naive CD8 T cells. Enrichment of CD8 T cells was done with RosetteSep CD8+ T Cell Enrichment Cocktail plus Ficoll-Paque, and ACK red cell lysis came afterward.

The sequenced material came from naive CD8+ T cells from blood, with Jurkat cell RNA spiked in. The sample's cell subset or site label is to be understood as: FACS-sorted CD8+CD4-CCR7+CD45RA+ naive T cells. The rearranged chain carries TRBV7-9 and TRBJ2-7; matching of 5 bases hints at TRBD1 as the D gene. The sequence was collected from a human donor in good health. Some libraries in this study had Jurkat cell RNA spiked in. The nucleotides are TGTGCCAGCAGCTCCAAAGATGCAGGGATCTACGAGCAGTACTTC. Protein translation: CASSSKDAGIYEQYF.